Listed below are T cell receptor beta chains from one sample, sequenced in a study of T cell repertoires in cytomegalovirus infection. These receptors' targets are unknown. TCRdb independently ran MiXCR on the reads; one entry per CDR3 protein. The sample lists some 920,000 distinct CDR3 sequences, 31% occurring once. The source material was cultured CD8+ T cells from PBMCs, sampled from culture after CMV antigen stimulation. The receptor source for this set is a human donor in good health (CMV status not recorded). Some clones in this sample may be carry-over from other donors' samples. CDR3s include the opening cysteine and the closing phenylalanine or tryptophan. Fields, in order: J gene, D gene, clone size, V gene, CDR3 DNA, CDR3 protein. A D gene is named only where the DNA matches it firmly. The size of a clone is reported for some rows only, either as once, few or many, or as a class for expanded clones.

J gene: TRBJ2-1; D gene: TRBD1; clone size: few; V gene: TRBV19; CDR3 DNA: TGTGCCAGTAGTCCCGGGACAGGGTCCGCTGAGCAGTTCTTC; CDR3 protein: CASSPGTGSAEQFF
J gene: TRBJ1-1; D gene: .; clone size: many; V gene: TRBV4-1; CDR3 DNA: TGCGCCAGCAGCCAAGATGTTGGCCAGGGAGGTTTGGAAGCTTTCTTT; CDR3 protein: CASSQDVGQGGLEAFF
J gene: TRBJ1-2; D gene: .; clone size: .; V gene: TRBV27; CDR3 DNA: TGTGCCAGCAGTGAAGGCCACCTCTTTAACTATGGCTACACCTTC; CDR3 protein: CASSEGHLFNYGYTF
J gene: TRBJ1-1; D gene: .; clone size: .; V gene: TRBV12-3/TRBV12-4; CDR3 DNA: TGTGCCAGCAGTCCTCCCGGTGGGGTTGAAGCTTTCTTT; CDR3 protein: CASSPPGGVEAFF
J gene: TRBJ2-5; D gene: .; clone size: many; V gene: TRBV5-4; CDR3 DNA: TGTGCCAGCAGCTTGTTGTCAGCCTTCCAAGAGACCCAGTACTTC; CDR3 protein: CASSLLSAFQETQYF
J gene: TRBJ2-3; D gene: .; clone size: many; V gene: TRBV25-1; CDR3 DNA: TGTGCCAGCAGTGAGGTCTCCTTCACAGATACGCAGTATTTT; CDR3 protein: CASSEVSFTDTQYF
J gene: TRBJ1-1; D gene: .; clone size: .; V gene: TRBV28; CDR3 DNA: TGTGCCAGCAGTCCCCCTGGCGGGGGGCTTTATCTGAACACTGAAGCTTTCTTT; CDR3 protein: CASSPPGGGLYLNTEAFF
J gene: TRBJ2-5; D gene: .; clone size: .; V gene: TRBV7-9; CDR3 DNA: TGTGCCAGCAGGGGTGGGGGTCAACAAGAGACCCAGTACTTC; CDR3 protein: CASRGGGQQETQYF
J gene: TRBJ1-1; D gene: TRBD1; clone size: few; V gene: TRBV27; CDR3 DNA: TGTGCCGCAGGGGGGCAGGGGGCTGAAGCTTTCTTT; CDR3 protein: CAAGGQGAEAFF
J gene: TRBJ1-3; D gene: .; clone size: many; V gene: TRBV7-8; CDR3 DNA: TGTGCCAGCAGTGGGAATCCCTCTGGAAACACCATATATTTT; CDR3 protein: CASSGNPSGNTIYF
J gene: TRBJ1-2; D gene: .; clone size: many; V gene: TRBV7-9; CDR3 DNA: TGTGCCAGCAGCTTAGGCCACTATGGCTACACCTTC; CDR3 protein: CASSLGHYGYTF
J gene: TRBJ2-1; D gene: .; clone size: few; V gene: TRBV7-9; CDR3 DNA: TGTGCCAGCAGCTTAGGGGGGCACCCGGTGGGTGAGCAGTTCTTC; CDR3 protein: CASSLGGHPVGEQFF
J gene: TRBJ2-1; D gene: TRBD2; clone size: many; V gene: TRBV7-8; CDR3 DNA: TGTGCCAGCAGCTTAGACTCACTAGCGGGGATGGGTGAGCAGTTCTTC; CDR3 protein: CASSLDSLAGMGEQFF
J gene: TRBJ2-1; D gene: TRBD2; clone size: few; V gene: TRBV15; CDR3 DNA: TGTGCCACCAGCTATCTAGCGGGGGGTGAGGTCGAGCAGTTCTTC; CDR3 protein: CATSYLAGGEVEQFF
J gene: TRBJ1-5; D gene: .; clone size: few; V gene: TRBV2; CDR3 DNA: TGTGCCAGCAGTGAAGCTATCGGGGGAAGCAATCAGCCCCAGCATTTT; CDR3 protein: CASSEAIGGSNQPQHF
J gene: TRBJ1-5; D gene: .; clone size: .; V gene: TRBV4-2; CDR3 DNA: TGTGCCAGCAGCCAAGATAAGGGGAGCAATCAGCCCCAGCATTTT; CDR3 protein: CASSQDKGSNQPQHF
J gene: TRBJ2-3; D gene: TRBD1; clone size: .; V gene: TRBV28; CDR3 DNA: TGTGCCAGCAGGAACCGGGACAGGGGAGATACGCAGTATTTT; CDR3 protein: CASRNRDRGDTQYF
J gene: TRBJ2-1; D gene: TRBD1; clone size: .; V gene: TRBV29-1; CDR3 DNA: TGCAGCGTGGACTCCAGGGGGCTGCGTACCCACAATGAGCAGTTCTTC; CDR3 protein: CSVDSRGLRTHNEQFF
J gene: TRBJ2-5; D gene: .; clone size: .; V gene: TRBV20-1; CDR3 DNA: TGCAGTGCTAGAGATCCGAGAGCCACTAAAGAGACCCAGTACTTC; CDR3 protein: CSARDPRATKETQYF
J gene: TRBJ2-2; D gene: TRBD1; clone size: .; V gene: TRBV6-5; CDR3 DNA: TGTGCCAGCAGTTACCGACAGGGGGCCGGCGGGGAGCTGTTTTTT; CDR3 protein: CASSYRQGAGGELFF
J gene: TRBJ1-6; D gene: TRBD1; clone size: .; V gene: TRBV7-2; CDR3 DNA: TGTGCCAGCAGCTTAGGGGGACAGGCCAATTTTGTCCTCCACTTT; CDR3 protein: CASSLGGQANFVLHF
J gene: TRBJ1-2; D gene: .; clone size: few; V gene: TRBV27; CDR3 DNA: TGTGCCAGCACGGGGGCCGGATCGAGTGGCTACACCTTC; CDR3 protein: CASTGAGSSGYTF
J gene: TRBJ2-4; D gene: .; clone size: .; V gene: TRBV7-9; CDR3 DNA: TGTGCCAGCAGTTTCTCAGGCGCCAAAAACATTCAGTACTTC; CDR3 protein: CASSFSGAKNIQYF
J gene: TRBJ2-7; D gene: .; clone size: .; V gene: TRBV7-4; CDR3 DNA: TGTGCCAGCAGCTTAGACGGCGGGGACTACGAGCAGTACTTC; CDR3 protein: CASSLDGGDYEQYF
J gene: TRBJ2-1; D gene: .; clone size: .; V gene: TRBV7-9; CDR3 DNA: TGTGCCAGCAGCTATTTCGGCGGGGGCCCCTACAATGAGCAGTTCTTC; CDR3 protein: CASSYFGGGPYNEQFF
J gene: TRBJ1-6; D gene: TRBD1; clone size: .; V gene: TRBV7-6; CDR3 DNA: TGTGCCAGCAGCGACCGACAGGGATGGTCACCCCTCCACTTT; CDR3 protein: CASSDRQGWSPLHF
J gene: TRBJ1-2; D gene: .; clone size: few; V gene: TRBV12-3/TRBV12-4; CDR3 DNA: TGTGCCAGCAGTGGATTTCTGGGGACTAACTATGGCTACACCTTC; CDR3 protein: CASSGFLGTNYGYTF
J gene: TRBJ2-1; D gene: TRBD2; clone size: .; V gene: TRBV2; CDR3 DNA: TGTGCCAGCAGTGGGGGACTAGCGGGGGCCCAGAGCTCCTACAATGAGCAGTTCTTC; CDR3 protein: CASSGGLAGAQSSYNEQFF
J gene: TRBJ1-5; D gene: .; clone size: many; V gene: TRBV7-4; CDR3 DNA: TGTGCCAGCAGACCGGACGGAGTCAATCAGCCCCAGCATTTT; CDR3 protein: CASRPDGVNQPQHF
J gene: TRBJ2-5; D gene: .; clone size: few; V gene: TRBV7-7; CDR3 DNA: TGTGCTAGCAGCCTCACCCCGGGGGACCAAGAGACCCAGTACTTC; CDR3 protein: CASSLTPGDQETQYF
J gene: TRBJ2-6; D gene: TRBD1; clone size: many; V gene: TRBV7-6; CDR3 DNA: TGTGCCAGCAGCTTTGGACAGGGGGAACTCAATGGGGCCAACGTCCTGACTTTC; CDR3 protein: CASSFGQGELNGANVLTF
J gene: TRBJ2-7; D gene: .; clone size: few; V gene: TRBV7-9; CDR3 DNA: TGTGCCAGCAGCCCCTGGGCCTACGAGCAGTACTTC; CDR3 protein: CASSPWAYEQYF
J gene: TRBJ2-2; D gene: .; clone size: many; V gene: TRBV7-2; CDR3 DNA: TGTGCCAGCAGCTTCGCCAACACCGGGGAGCTGTTTTTT; CDR3 protein: CASSFANTGELFF
J gene: TRBJ2-1; D gene: TRBD2; clone size: .; V gene: TRBV7-3; CDR3 DNA: TGTGTCAGCAGCTTAACGTCCCTAGCGGGGGGCCGATATTACAATGAGCAGTTCTTC; CDR3 protein: CVSSLTSLAGGRYYNEQFF
J gene: TRBJ1-6; D gene: .; clone size: few; V gene: TRBV19; CDR3 DNA: TGTGCCAGTAAGGCGACAGGCGGGCTTTCACCCCTCCACTTT; CDR3 protein: CASKATGGLSPLHF
J gene: TRBJ2-3; D gene: TRBD2; clone size: .; V gene: TRBV5-1; CDR3 DNA: TGCGCCAGCAGCCCCCTGGTTAGCGGGGGGGCCGGTACGCAGTATTTT; CDR3 protein: CASSPLVSGGAGTQYF
J gene: TRBJ2-5; D gene: TRBD2; clone size: .; V gene: TRBV27; CDR3 DNA: TGTGCCAGCAGTTTATCGTTACCTCGCGGGGGAGAGACCCAGTACTTC; CDR3 protein: CASSLSLPRGGETQYF
J gene: TRBJ1-2; D gene: TRBD1; clone size: many; V gene: TRBV5-1; CDR3 DNA: TGTGCCAGCAGTCCCGGACAGGGCTATGGCTACACCTTC; CDR3 protein: CASSPGQGYGYTF
J gene: TRBJ2-1; D gene: TRBD1; clone size: .; V gene: TRBV18; CDR3 DNA: TGTGCCAGCTCCCTTGGACAGGGGAGGAGGAATGAGCAGTTCTTC; CDR3 protein: CASSLGQGRRNEQFF
J gene: TRBJ2-1; D gene: TRBD1; clone size: .; V gene: TRBV7-9; CDR3 DNA: TGTGCCAGCAGCTCGATGACAGGGGGCGCGAGGAATGAGCAGTTCTTC; CDR3 protein: CASSSMTGGARNEQFF
J gene: TRBJ2-1; D gene: TRBD2; clone size: .; V gene: TRBV5-4; CDR3 DNA: TGTGCCAGCAGCTTGAGGCGGGGGGGCCCCAATGAGCAGTTCTTC; CDR3 protein: CASSLRRGGPNEQFF
J gene: TRBJ2-7; D gene: .; clone size: .; V gene: TRBV6-6; CDR3 DNA: TGTGCCAGCAGTTACTCTTCTGACCTTTACTCCTACGAGCAGTACTTC; CDR3 protein: CASSYSSDLYSYEQYF
J gene: TRBJ1-1; D gene: .; clone size: .; V gene: TRBV4-3; CDR3 DNA: TGCGCCAGCAGCCAACATAGGGGCTATAACACTGAAGCTTTCTTT; CDR3 protein: CASSQHRGYNTEAFF